This T cell receptor (beta chain) was recovered during a study of cytomegalovirus exposure and HLA in healthy donors. Primers for the PCR totalled 60 Vbeta and 13 Jbeta. TCRdb keeps only in-frame clones here, not all; method: immunoSEQ multiplex PCR. The data contain about 120,000 clones, about four fifths of them seen just once; the ten biggest clones take up more than 8%. Per the germline V gene, CDR1 is KGHSH and CDR2 is LQKENI. Trimming left V 2 bases short and J 8 bases short, with 21 bases between. The CDR3 covers 16 residues. A single count supports this clone. This clonotype was sampled from a female donor in good health and CMV-seropositive. Sequencing used PBMCs. The chain is built from TRBV18 and TRBJ1-2, with D possibly matching TRBD1 (5 bases). CDR3 sequence (DNA): TGTGCCAGCTCACCAGATCGGAAAGGGGAATTCGACGGCTACACCTTC. This encodes CASSPDRKGEFDGYTF.